The T cell receptor (beta chain) described here comes from a study of blood T cell repertoires in COVID-19. Study overall: Sources were T cells, B-cell-depleted T cells, or PBMCs; the material itself was cDNA or gDNA.

CDR3 length: 13 residues. Trimming removed 6 bases at V and 2 bases at J, with 10 bases between. Germline CDR1 and CDR2: LNHDA and SQIVND (reference sequence). Original processing methods: Reference gene primer amplification in the assay estimated nucleated cell counts. Generated by immunoSEQ multiplex PCR, the TCRdb table keeps only in-frame clones and is missing some. The V and J calls and the clone size are those of that table, but D and trimming were determined from the DNA. The sample has around 110,000 clones, over 75% seen once; the top ten hold approximately 1.7%. The source of this sequence is a human donor with active COVID-19. The donor label of this sample is uncertain. Sequenced: peripheral blood. This rearrangement joins TRBV19 to TRBJ2-5, with no clear D. CDR3 sequence reads: CASSGGTQETQYF. The CDR3 coding sequence is TGTGCCAGTAGCGGCGGTACTCAAGAGACCCAGTACTTC.